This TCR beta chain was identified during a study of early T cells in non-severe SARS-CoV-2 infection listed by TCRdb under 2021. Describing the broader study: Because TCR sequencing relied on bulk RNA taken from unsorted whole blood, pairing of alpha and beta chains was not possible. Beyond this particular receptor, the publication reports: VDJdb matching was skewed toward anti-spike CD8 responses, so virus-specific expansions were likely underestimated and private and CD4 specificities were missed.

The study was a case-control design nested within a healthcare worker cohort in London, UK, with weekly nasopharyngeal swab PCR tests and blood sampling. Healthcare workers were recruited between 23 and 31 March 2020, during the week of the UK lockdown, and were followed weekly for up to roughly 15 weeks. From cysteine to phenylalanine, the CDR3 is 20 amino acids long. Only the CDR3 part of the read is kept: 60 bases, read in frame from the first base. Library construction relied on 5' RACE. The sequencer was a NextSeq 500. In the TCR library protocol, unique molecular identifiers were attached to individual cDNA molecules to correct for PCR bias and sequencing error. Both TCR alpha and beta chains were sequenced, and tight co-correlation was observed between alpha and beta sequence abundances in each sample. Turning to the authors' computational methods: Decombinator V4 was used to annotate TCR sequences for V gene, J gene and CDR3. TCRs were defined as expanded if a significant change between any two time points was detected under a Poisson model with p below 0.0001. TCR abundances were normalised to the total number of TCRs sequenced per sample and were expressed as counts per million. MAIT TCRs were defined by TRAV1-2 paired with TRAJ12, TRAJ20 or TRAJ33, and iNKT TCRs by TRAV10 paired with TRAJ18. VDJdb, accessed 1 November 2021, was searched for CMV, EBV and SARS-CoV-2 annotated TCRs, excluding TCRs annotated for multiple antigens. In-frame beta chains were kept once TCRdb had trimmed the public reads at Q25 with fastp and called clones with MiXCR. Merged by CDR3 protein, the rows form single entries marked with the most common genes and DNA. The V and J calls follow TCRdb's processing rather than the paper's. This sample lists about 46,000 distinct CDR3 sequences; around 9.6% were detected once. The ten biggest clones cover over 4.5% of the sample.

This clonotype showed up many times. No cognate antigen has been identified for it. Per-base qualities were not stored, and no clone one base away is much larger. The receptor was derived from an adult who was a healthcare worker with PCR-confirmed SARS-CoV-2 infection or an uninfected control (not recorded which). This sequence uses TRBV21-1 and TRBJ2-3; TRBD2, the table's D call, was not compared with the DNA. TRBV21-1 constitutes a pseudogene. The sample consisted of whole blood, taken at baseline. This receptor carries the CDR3 CASSQIPGLAGGLSTDTQYF. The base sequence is TGTGCCAGCAGCCAAATACCGGGACTAGCGGGAGGATTGAGCACAGATACGCAGTATTTT.